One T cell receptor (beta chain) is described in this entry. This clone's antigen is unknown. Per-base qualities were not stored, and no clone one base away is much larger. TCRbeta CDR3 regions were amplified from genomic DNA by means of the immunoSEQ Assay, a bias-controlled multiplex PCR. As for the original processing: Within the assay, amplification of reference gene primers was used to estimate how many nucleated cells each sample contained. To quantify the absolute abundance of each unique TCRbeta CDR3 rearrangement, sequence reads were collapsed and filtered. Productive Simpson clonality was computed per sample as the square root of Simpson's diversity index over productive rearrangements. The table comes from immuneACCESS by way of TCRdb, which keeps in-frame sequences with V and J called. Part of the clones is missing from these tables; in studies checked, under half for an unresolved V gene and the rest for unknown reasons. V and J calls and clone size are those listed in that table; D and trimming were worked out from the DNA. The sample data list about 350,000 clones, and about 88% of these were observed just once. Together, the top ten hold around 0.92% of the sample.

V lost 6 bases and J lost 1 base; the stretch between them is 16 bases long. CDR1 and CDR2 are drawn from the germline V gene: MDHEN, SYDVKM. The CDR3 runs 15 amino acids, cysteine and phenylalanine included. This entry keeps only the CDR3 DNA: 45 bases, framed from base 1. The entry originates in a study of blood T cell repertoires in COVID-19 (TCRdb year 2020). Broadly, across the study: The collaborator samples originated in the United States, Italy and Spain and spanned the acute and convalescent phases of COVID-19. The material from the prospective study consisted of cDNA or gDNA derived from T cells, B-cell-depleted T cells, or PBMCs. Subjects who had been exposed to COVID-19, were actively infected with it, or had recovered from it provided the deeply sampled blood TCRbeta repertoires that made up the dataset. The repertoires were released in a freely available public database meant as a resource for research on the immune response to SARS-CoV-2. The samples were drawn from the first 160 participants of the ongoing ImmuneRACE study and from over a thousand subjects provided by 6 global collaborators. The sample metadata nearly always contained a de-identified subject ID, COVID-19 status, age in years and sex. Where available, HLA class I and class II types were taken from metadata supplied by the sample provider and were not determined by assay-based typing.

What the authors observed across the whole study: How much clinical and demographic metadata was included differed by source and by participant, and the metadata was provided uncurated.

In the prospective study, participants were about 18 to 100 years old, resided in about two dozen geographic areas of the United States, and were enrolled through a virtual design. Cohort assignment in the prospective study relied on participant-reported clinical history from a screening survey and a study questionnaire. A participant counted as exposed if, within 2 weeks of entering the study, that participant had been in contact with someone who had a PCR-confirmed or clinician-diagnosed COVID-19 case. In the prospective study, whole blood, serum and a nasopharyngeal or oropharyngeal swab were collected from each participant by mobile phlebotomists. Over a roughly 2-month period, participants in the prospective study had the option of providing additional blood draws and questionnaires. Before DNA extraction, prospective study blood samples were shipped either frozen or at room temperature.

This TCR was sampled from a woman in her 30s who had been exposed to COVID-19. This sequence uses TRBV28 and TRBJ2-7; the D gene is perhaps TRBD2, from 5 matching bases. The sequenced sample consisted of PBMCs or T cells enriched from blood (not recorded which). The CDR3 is CASRPGVKDSYEQYF. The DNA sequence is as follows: TGTGCCAGCAGGCCCGGGGTCAAAGATTCCTACGAGCAGTACTTC. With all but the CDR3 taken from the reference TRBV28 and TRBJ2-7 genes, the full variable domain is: DVKVTQSSRYLVKRTGEKVFLECVQDMDHENMFWYRQDPGLGLRLIYFSYDVKMKEKGDIPEGYSVSREKKERFSLILESASTNQTSMYLCASRPGVKDSYEQYFGPGTRLTVT.